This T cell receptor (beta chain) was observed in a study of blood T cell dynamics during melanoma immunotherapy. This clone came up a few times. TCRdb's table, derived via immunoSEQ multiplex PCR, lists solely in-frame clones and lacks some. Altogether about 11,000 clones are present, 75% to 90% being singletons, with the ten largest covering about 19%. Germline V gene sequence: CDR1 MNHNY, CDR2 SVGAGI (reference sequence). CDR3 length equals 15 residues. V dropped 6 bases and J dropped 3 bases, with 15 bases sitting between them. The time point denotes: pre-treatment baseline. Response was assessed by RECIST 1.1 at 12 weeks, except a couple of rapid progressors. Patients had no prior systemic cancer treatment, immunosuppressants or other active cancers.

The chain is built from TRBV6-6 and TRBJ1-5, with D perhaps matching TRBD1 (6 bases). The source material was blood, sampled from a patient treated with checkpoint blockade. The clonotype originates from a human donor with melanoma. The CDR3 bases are TGTGCCAGCAGCCTCGACAGGTCCTACAATCAGCCCCAGCATTTT. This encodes CASSLDRSYNQPQHF.